This T cell receptor (beta chain) was documented in a study of type 1 regulatory T cells. Whole-study context: T-allo10 is an in vitro-generated, Tr1-enriched CD4 T cell product specific for alloantigen.

TCRdb reanalysed the reads using MiXCR and keeps one entry per CDR3 protein. The sample has about 68,000 distinct CDR3 sequences; around 68% are singletons. As to this clonotype: Its antigen is undetermined.

Germline trimming cut 2 bases from V and 4 bases from J; bases unmatched to any gene: 5. There are 16 residues in the CDR3. CDR1 MNHNS and CDR2 SASEGT come from the germline V gene. This chain connects TRBV6-1 to TRBJ2-1, with TRBD2 matching 10 bases. Sequenced: cultured T cells, either the whole culture or a sorted T cell fraction (not recorded which). Subset noted: Tr1-enriched cell product generated in vitro against host alloantigens. This TCR was sampled from a human donor in good health. The CDR3: CASSESGGVKYNEQFF. The CDR3 nucleotides are TGTGCCAGCAGTGAAAGCGGGGGGGTTAAATACAATGAGCAGTTCTTC.